Presented here are 25 T cell receptor beta chains from one specimen sequenced in a study of metastatic and nonmetastatic thyroid tumors (dated by TCRdb to about 2020). The library was obtained by PCR. The listed sequencing device is Illumina HiSeq 4000. Through fastp at Q25 and MiXCR, TCRdb rebuilt clones from the public reads, retaining in-frame beta chains. In this sample the table shows over 70,000 clones, roughly 18% of which occur a single time. The leading ten clones occupy 9.5% to 15% of the sample. Before undergoing thyroid surgery, none of the patients had been given any kind of treatment. The sequenced sample consisted of blood. The source is a female donor with papillary thyroid cancer or a benign thyroid nodule (not recorded which). Some clones in this sample may be carry-over from other donors' samples.

This clone appeared many times. The chain couples TRBV30 to TRBJ1-2, with D possibly TRBD1 on 6 matching bases. In germline, CDR1 is GTSNPN, CDR2 SVGIG (reference sequence). The CDR3 has 13 residues. V lost 4 bases to trimming and J lost 3 bases, with 12 bases between them. The CDR3 here is CAWNRDTDYGYTF. The CDR3 region has the DNA TGTGCCTGGAATCGGGACACAGACTATGGCTACACCTTC. Variable domain in full (rest from reference TRBV30 and TRBJ1-2): SQTIHQWPATLVQPVGSPLSLECTVEGTSNPNLYWYRQAAGRGLQLLFYSVGIGQISSEVPQNLSASRPQDRQFILSSKKLLLSDSGFYLCAWNRDTDYGYTFGSGTRLTVV.

This rearrangement joins TRBV7-3 to TRBJ1-1, with D maybe TRBD1 (5 bases). CDR3 length equals 16 residues. Germline V gene data show CDR1 as SGHTA and CDR2 as FQGTGA. The CDR3 here is CESSFQGLPTSSEAFF. The CDR3, as DNA: TGTGAAAGTAGCTTTCAGGGTCTACCGACGTCATCTGAAGCTTTCTTT.

The genes are TRBV12-3 or TRBV12-4 and TRBJ2-3; D is possibly TRBD1 (6 bases). The germline V and J ends were trimmed by 7 bases and 0 bases, with 11 bases remaining between them. The CDR3 is 14 amino acids. The CDR3 is CASTPGHSTDTQYF. CDR3 DNA: TGTGCCAGCACTCCGGGACACAGCACAGATACGCAGTATTTT.

This clone was seen many times. This sequence joins TRBV2 and TRBJ2-5; D ambiguous. Germline lookup yields CDR1 SNHLY and CDR2 FYNNEI. With 2 bases removed from V and 0 bases from J, the gap between germline ends came to 10 bases. The CDR3 sequence is 15 residues long. In nucleotides, the CDR3 is TGTGCCAGCAGTGAAAGAACACAGTACCAAGAGACCCAGTACTTC. Its protein is CASSERTQYQETQYF.

J is TRBJ2-7 and V is TRBV28; tentatively, D is TRBD2 (6 bases). Germline CDR1 MDHEN, CDR2 SYDVKM. The CDR3 contains 14 residues. Deletions cut 6 bases from V and 2 bases from J, with 14 bases between. The CDR3 sequence is CASRTPGTAYEQYF. CDR3 nucleotides: TGTGCCAGCAGGACACCCGGGACTGCCTACGAGCAGTACTTC.

The chain carries TRBV20-1 and TRBJ2-7; the D is unclear. CDR3 length equals 11 residues. Germline-derived CDR1 and CDR2 are DFQATT and SNEGSKA (reference sequence). V lost 0 bases and J lost 6, with 6 bases in between. CDR3 protein: CSARDYREQYF. CDR3 DNA sequence: TGCAGTGCTAGAGATTACCGCGAGCAGTACTTC.

This clone has at least ten counts. The CDR3 DNA reads as TGTGCCAGCAGCTTAGGGTCCGCCGGGGAGCTGTTTTTT. It codes for CASSLGSAGELFF. The chain employs TRBV7-9 and TRBJ2-2; D remains unclear. The length of the CDR3 is 13 residues. Trimming cost V 1 base and J 6 bases, with 6 bases left between them. The germline gives CDR1 SEHNR, CDR2 FQNEAQ (reference sequence).

This clone was counted between two and nine times. The chain has TRBV12-3 or TRBV12-4 and TRBJ2-5, with 9 bases aligning to TRBD1. CDR3 length: 17 residues. J was trimmed by 1 base and V by 2 bases; bases with no gene match: 8. The CDR3 DNA reads as TGTGCCAGCAGTTTATCGAACCGGGACAGGGCCCAAGAGACCCAGTACTTC. Amino acid sequence: CASSLSNRDRAQETQYF.

This clone was recorded at least ten times. This sequence joins TRBV19 and TRBJ2-1, with 10 bases that match TRBD1. The CDR3 is made up of 15 amino acids. The V segment lost 7 bases and the J segment 9 bases; nucleotides outside the gene matches: 12. Germline V lookup: CDR1 LNHDA, CDR2 SQIVND (reference sequence). CDR3 residues: CASTPPGQGISEQFF. The CDR3 nucleotides read TGTGCCAGTACCCCCCCGGGACAGGGGATTTCTGAGCAGTTCTTC.

This clone was recorded many times. This chain joins TRBV5-6 and TRBJ1-4, with 7 bases lining up with TRBD1. V dropped 3 bases and J dropped 8; count of bases not matched to a gene: 7. Germline V CDR1 and CDR2: SGHDT, YYEEEE. CDR3 size: 14 residues. CDR3 sequence reads: CASSWEGQWEKLFF. The CDR3 DNA reads as TGTGCCAGCAGCTGGGAGGGACAGTGGGAAAAACTGTTTTTT.

This clone occurred many times. The chain uses TRBV7-3 and TRBJ1-1; D call uncertain. Germline V gene data show CDR1 as SGHTA and CDR2 as FQGTGA. This CDR3 comprises 13 residues. Deletions cut 5 bases from V and 1 base from J, with 8 bases between. The CDR3 DNA sequence: TGTGCCAGCAGCCACTACGAGAACACTGAAGCTTTCTTT. Protein product: CASSHYENTEAFF. The variable domain in full, with the rest retrieved from reference TRBV7-3 and TRBJ1-1, is GAGVSQTPSNKVTEKGKYVELRCDPISGHTALYWYRQSLGQGPEFLIYFQGTGAADDSGLPNDRFFAVRPEGSVSTLKIQRTERGDSAVYLCASSHYENTEAFFGQGTRLTVV.

This clone was found many times. DNA for the CDR3: TGTGCCACCAGCAGAGATCAGGCGGCATATAGCAATCAGCCCCAGCATTTT. It is translated as CATSRDQAAYSNQPQHF. The chain links TRBV15 to TRBJ1-5; D gene ambiguous. The ends were cut back, 0 bases at V and 0 bases at J, with 12 bases in the middle. Germline loops: CDR1 LNHNV, CDR2 YYDKDF (reference sequence). This CDR3 is 17 amino acids long.

This chain connects TRBV5-4 to TRBJ1-2; 7 bases agree with TRBD1. This CDR3 region has 14 residues. V lost 0 bases and J lost 4; bases outside the gene matches: 3. CDR1 SGHNT and CDR2 YYREEE come from the germline V gene (reference sequence). CDR3 amino acids: CASSLDRGGYGYTF. CDR3 nucleotide sequence: TGTGCCAGCAGCTTGGACAGGGGAGGCTATGGCTACACCTTC. Using reference TRBV5-4 and TRBJ1-2 for the parts outside the CDR3, the full variable domain is ETGVTQSPTHLIKTRGQQVTLRCSSQSGHNTVSWYQQALGQGPQFIFQYYREEENGRGNFPPRFSGLQFPNYSSELNVNALELDDSALYLCASSLDRGGYGYTFGSGTRLTVV.

This clone was recorded many times. V is TRBV18 and J is TRBJ2-6; D gene unclear. CDR3 size: 14 residues. Deletions cut 6 bases from V and 1 base from J, with 7 bases between. Germline V lookup: CDR1 KGHSH, CDR2 LQKENI. The CDR3 DNA reads as TGTGCCAGCTCGCTCTCGTCTGGGGCCAACGTCCTGACTTTC. Residues: CASSLSSGANVLTF.

This clone was found many times. The sample has other DNA sequences that encode this CDR3 too. V usage is TRBV27 and J usage is TRBJ1-4; D is ambiguous. There are 14 residues in the CDR3. Germline loops: CDR1 MNHEY, CDR2 SMNVEV (reference sequence). V was trimmed by 6 bases and J by 3 bases, leaving 11 bases between them. CDR3 sequence reads: CASRGLWANEKLFF. As DNA, the CDR3 is TGTGCCAGCAGGGGTCTGTGGGCTAATGAAAAACTGTTTTTT.

At least ten counts were recorded for this clone. The chain links TRBV2 to TRBJ2-7; TRBD2 matches 11 bases. Germline CDR1 reads SNHLY; CDR2 reads FYNNEI. J was trimmed by 1 base and V by 6 bases; bases with no gene match: 2. This CDR3 contains 14 residues. CDR3 coding DNA: TGTGCCAGCAGCGGGACTAGCGGTTCCTACGAGCAGTACTTC. It yields the protein CASSGTSGSYEQYF.

This clone has a count of ten or more. The chain employs TRBV15 and TRBJ2-7, with D perhaps TRBD2 (5 bases). The ends were cut back, 4 bases at V and 7 bases at J, with 14 bases in the middle. In germline, CDR1 is LNHNV, CDR2 YYDKDF (reference sequence). The CDR3 is made up of 13 amino acids. CDR3 residues: CATSMTPPGEQYF. As DNA, the CDR3 is TGTGCCACCAGCATGACCCCCCCGGGGGAGCAGTACTTC.

This clone has a handful of counts. This sequence joins TRBV12-3 or TRBV12-4 and TRBJ1-1; D is unresolved. V was trimmed by 3 bases and J by 0 bases, leaving 2 bases between them. The CDR3 extends over 12 amino acids. The CDR3 sequence: CASSLVNTEAFF. In DNA form, the CDR3 reads TGTGCCAGCAGTTTGGTGAACACTGAAGCTTTCTTT.

The DNA for the CDR3 is TGTGCCAGCAGTGAAAACCGGGACAGGGGAGGCTACACCTTC. Its translation: CASSENRDRGGYTF. V and J are TRBV6-1 and TRBJ1-2; TRBD1 agrees at 10 bases. The CDR3 spans 14 residues. With V trimmed by 2 bases and J by 8 bases, 5 bases remained unmatched. CDR1 is MNHNS, CDR2 SASEGT, per germline.

In this sample, this clone turned up once. The chain has TRBV7-3 and TRBJ2-1; D gene ambiguous. With 2 bases removed from V and 9 bases from J, the gap between germline ends came to 11 bases. The V gene's germline CDR1 is SGHTA and CDR2 FQGTGA. The CDR3 has 13 amino acids. CDR3 loop: CASSLVPISEQFF. DNA of the CDR3: TGTGCCAGCAGCTTAGTCCCTATTAGTGAGCAGTTCTTC.

This clone showed up many times. As DNA, the CDR3 is TGTGCCAGCAGCGGTACAGAGAAGAACACTGAAGCTTTCTTT. Its translation is CASSGTEKNTEAFF. The chain is built from TRBV11-2 and TRBJ1-1; no clear D. Germline V gene lookup returns CDR1 SGHAT and CDR2 FQNNGV. Trimming pared 5 bases from V and 1 base from J, leaving 11 bases between. The CDR3 has 14 amino acids. The entire variable domain, with the rest obtained from reference TRBV11-2 and TRBJ1-1, is as follows: EAGVAQSPRYKIIEKRQSVAFWCNPISGHATLYWYQQILGQGPKLLIQFQNNGVVDDSQLPKDRFSAERLKGVDSTLKIQPAKLEDSAVYLCASSGTEKNTEAFFGQGTRLTVV.

This rearrangement joins TRBV11-3 to TRBJ2-2; weak D call: TRBD2 (5 bases). This CDR3 region has 13 residues. V gave up 6 bases and J gave up 6 bases, with 11 bases separating them. Per germline, CDR1 SGHNT and CDR2 YENEEA. For the CDR3, the DNA is TGTGCCAGCAGGGGGTGGGGAGCCGGGGAGCTGTTTTTT. Translated, it gives CASRGWGAGELFF.

This clone was observed a few times. The V call is TRBV11-2, the J call TRBJ2-7; 9 bases map to TRBD1. The germline CDR1 and CDR2 sequences are SGHAT and FQNNGV. After removal of 1 base from V and 6 bases from J, the junction contained 4 bases not matched to a gene. CDR3 length: 14 amino acids. The CDR3 spells CASSLGDRASEQYF. CDR3 DNA: TGTGCCAGCAGCTTAGGGGACAGGGCCTCCGAGCAGTACTTC.

V gene TRBV3-1 combines with J gene TRBJ1-1, with a tentative D call TRBD1 (5 bases). The length of the CDR3 is 13 residues. Trimming took off 1 base at V and 9 bases at J, with 12 bases between the two ends. CDR1 is LGHDT, CDR2 YNNKEL, per germline (reference sequence). Here the CDR3 reads CASSQALTVKAFF. DNA for the CDR3: TGTGCCAGCAGCCAAGCCCTGACAGTAAAAGCTTTCTTT.

The table lists this clone with many counts. The rearrangement links TRBV6-5 to TRBJ1-4; TRBD1 agrees at 8 bases. Losses at the gene ends were 0 bases for V and 8 bases for J; bases not matched to a gene: 8. Germline-derived CDR1 and CDR2 are MNHEY and SVGAGI. The CDR3 spans 16 residues. In nucleotides, the CDR3 is TGTGCCAGCAGTTACTCTTACGGGACAGGCGGCGAAAAACTGTTTTTT. Translation gives CASSYSYGTGGEKLFF.